A single T cell receptor (beta chain) is shown here with its context. The data were taken from a study of blood T cell repertoires in COVID-19. About the study: Italy, Spain and the United States were the sources of the convalescent and acute COVID-19 samples.

Libraries were prepared by immunoSEQ multiplex PCR; TCRdb keeps only in-frame clonotypes and omits some of them. The table lists roughly 140,000 clones, 70% to 90% of them singletons. Sequenced material: peripheral blood. The receptor was derived from a man aged 65-85 years with acute or convalescent COVID-19.

The CDR3 region has the DNA TGTGCCAGCAGCTTGGGGGACAGGGGTTACGAGCAGTACTTC. This translates into CASSLGDRGYEQYF. The genes are TRBV5-4 and TRBJ2-7; 10 bases align to TRBD1. The CDR3 is 14 amino acids. Germline loops: CDR1 SGHNT, CDR2 YYREEE (reference sequence). The V gene end was trimmed by 0 bases and the J gene end by 4 bases; junction bases not matched to a gene: 1.